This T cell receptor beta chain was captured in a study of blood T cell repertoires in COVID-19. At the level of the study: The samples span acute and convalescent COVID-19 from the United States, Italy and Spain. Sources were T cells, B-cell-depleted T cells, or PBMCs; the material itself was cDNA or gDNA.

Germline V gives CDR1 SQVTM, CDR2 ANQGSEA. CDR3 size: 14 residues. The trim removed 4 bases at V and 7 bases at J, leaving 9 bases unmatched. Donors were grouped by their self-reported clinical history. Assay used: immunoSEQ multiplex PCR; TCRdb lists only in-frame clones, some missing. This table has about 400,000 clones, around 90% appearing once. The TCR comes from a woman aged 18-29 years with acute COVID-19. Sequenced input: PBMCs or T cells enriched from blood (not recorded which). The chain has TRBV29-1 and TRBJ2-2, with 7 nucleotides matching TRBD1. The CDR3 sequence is CSVAHRQGIGELFF. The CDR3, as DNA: TGCAGCGTTGCCCACCGACAGGGAATCGGGGAGCTGTTTTTT.